This T cell receptor beta chain appears in the sequencing data of a study of T cells after yellow fever vaccination. TCRdb redid the calling of the 5' RACE reads with MiXCR, one entry per CDR3 protein. The sample has approximately 550,000 distinct CDR3 sequences, approximately 21% seen once. Germline CDR1 reads LGHNA; CDR2 reads YSLEER. V was clipped by 4 bases and J by 7 bases; unmatched bases: 3. The CDR3 has 14 residues. This chain connects TRBV4-3 to TRBJ1-4; 10 bases are shared with TRBD1. The TCR was taken from a man younger than 45 who received the YFV17D yellow fever vaccine. The sequences come from PBMCs, collected 15 days after the yellow fever booster vaccination. CDR3 region: CASSPDRGTEKLFF. CDR3 sequence (DNA): TGCGCCAGCAGCCCGGACAGGGGGACTGAAAAACTGTTTTTT.